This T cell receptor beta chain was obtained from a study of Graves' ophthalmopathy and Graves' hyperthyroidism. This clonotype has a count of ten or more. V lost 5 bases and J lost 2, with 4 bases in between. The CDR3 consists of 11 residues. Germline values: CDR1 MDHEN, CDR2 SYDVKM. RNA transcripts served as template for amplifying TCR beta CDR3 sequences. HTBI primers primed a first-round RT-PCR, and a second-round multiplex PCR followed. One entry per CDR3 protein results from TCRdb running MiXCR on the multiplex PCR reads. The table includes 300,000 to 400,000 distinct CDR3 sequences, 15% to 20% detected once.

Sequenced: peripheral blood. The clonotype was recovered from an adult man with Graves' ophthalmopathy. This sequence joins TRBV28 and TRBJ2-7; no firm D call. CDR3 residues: CASSLPYEQYF. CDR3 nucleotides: TGTGCCAGCAGTCTTCCCTACGAGCAGTACTTC. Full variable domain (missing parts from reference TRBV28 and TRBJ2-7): DVKVTQSSRYLVKRTGEKVFLECVQDMDHENMFWYRQDPGLGLRLIYFSYDVKMKEKGDIPEGYSVSREKKERFSLILESASTNQTSMYLCASSLPYEQYFGPGTRLTVT.